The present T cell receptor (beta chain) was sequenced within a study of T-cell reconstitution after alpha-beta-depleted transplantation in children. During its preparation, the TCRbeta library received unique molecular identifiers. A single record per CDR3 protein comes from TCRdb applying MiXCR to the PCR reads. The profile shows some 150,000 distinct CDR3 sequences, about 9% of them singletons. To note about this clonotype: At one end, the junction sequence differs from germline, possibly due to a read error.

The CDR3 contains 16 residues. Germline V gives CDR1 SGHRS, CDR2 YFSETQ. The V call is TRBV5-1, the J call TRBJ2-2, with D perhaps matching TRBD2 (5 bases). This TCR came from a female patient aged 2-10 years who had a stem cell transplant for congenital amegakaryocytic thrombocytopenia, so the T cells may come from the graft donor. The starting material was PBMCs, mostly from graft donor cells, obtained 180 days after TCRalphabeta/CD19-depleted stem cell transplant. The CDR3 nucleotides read TGCGCCAGCAGCTTGGTCTCGCGACTACCCACCGGGGAGCTGTTTTTC. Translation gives CASSLVSRLPTGELFF.